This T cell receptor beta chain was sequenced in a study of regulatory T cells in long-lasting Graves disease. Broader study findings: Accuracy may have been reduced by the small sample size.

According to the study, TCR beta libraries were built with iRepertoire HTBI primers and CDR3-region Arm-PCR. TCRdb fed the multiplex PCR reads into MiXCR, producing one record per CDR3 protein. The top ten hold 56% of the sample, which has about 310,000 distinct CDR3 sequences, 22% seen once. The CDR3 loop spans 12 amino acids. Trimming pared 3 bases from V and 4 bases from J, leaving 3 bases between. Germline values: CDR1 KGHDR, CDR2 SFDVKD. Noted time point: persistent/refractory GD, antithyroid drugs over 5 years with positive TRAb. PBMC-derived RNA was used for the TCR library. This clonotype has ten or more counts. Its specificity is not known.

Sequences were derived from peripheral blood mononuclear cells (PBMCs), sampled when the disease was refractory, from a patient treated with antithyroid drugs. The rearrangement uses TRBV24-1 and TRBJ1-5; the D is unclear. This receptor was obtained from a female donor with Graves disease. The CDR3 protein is CATSDQNQPQHF. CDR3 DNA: TGTGCCACCAGTGATCAGAATCAGCCCCAGCATTTT.